The 25 T cell receptor beta chains reported below all come from one sample, sequenced in a study of T-cell reconstitution after alpha-beta-depleted transplantation in children (dated by TCRdb to 2016 to 2018). Library preparation used PCR. The data were produced on an Illumina HiSeq 2500. To normalize quantification of the TCRbeta repertoire, the TCR libraries were built with molecular barcoding that relied on unique molecular identifiers. TCRdb passed the public sequencing reads through fastp at Q25 and MiXCR, retaining productive beta sequences. Entries that share a CDR3 protein sequence are merged under the most common genes and DNA. This sample has 65,000 to 75,000 distinct CDR3 sequences in its table, and roughly 4.9% of those were observed once. The top ten clones comprise approximately 17% of the sample. The sample's treatment or condition label, in plain terms: allogeneic hematopoietic cell transplantation with graft depleted of TCRalphabeta T cells and CD19 B cells.

This sample comprised PBMCs, mostly from graft donor cells, obtained 180 days after TCRalphabeta/CD19-depleted stem cell transplant. Receptor source: a boy younger than two who had a stem cell transplant for acute myeloid leukemia, so the T cells may come from the graft donor.

There are many counts of this clonotype. This chain joins TRBV15 and TRBJ2-7; a weak D match, TRBD2 (5 bases). Germline CDR1 reads LNHNV; CDR2 reads YYDKDF (reference sequence). The CDR3 spans 16 residues. V was trimmed by 0 bases and J by 0 bases, leaving 12 bases between them. CDR3 sequence reads: CATSRDRAGSSYEQYF. DNA for the CDR3: TGTGCCACCAGCAGAGATCGGGCGGGCAGCTCCTACGAGCAGTACTTC.

This clonotype was recorded many times. The chain links TRBV12-3 or TRBV12-4 to TRBJ2-3; TRBD2 matches at 8 bases. The CDR3 sequence is 16 residues long. V gave up 6 bases and J gave up 0 bases; unmatched junction bases: 8. DNA of the CDR3: TGTGCCAGCAGCATCAAAGCGGGGGCTAGCACAGATACGCAGTATTTT. As protein: CASSIKAGASTDTQYF.

This clonotype was observed many times. The rearrangement uses TRBV28 and TRBJ2-5; unclear D gene. From germline, CDR1 is MDHEN and CDR2 SYDVKM. Deletions cut 5 bases from V and 4 bases from J, with 20 bases between. This CDR3 is 16 amino acids long. The DNA of the CDR3 is TGTGCCAGCAGTCCCCTTCAATTCAGGAAATTAGAGACCCAGTACTTC. It translates to CASSPLQFRKLETQYF.

This clonotype turned up a few times. The chain links TRBV5-1 to TRBJ2-1; 9 bases line up with TRBD2. There are 19 residues in the CDR3. Looked up from germline, CDR1 is SGHRS and CDR2 is YFSETQ. Losses at the gene ends were 4 bases for V and 2 bases for J; bases not matched to a gene: 16. The CDR3 loop reads CASSGRGQRGEGPYNEQFF. The CDR3 nucleotides read TGCGCCAGCAGCGGGAGAGGGCAGCGGGGGGAAGGCCCCTACAATGAGCAGTTCTTC. Combining the CDR3 with reference TRBV5-1 and TRBJ2-1 gives the whole variable domain KAGVTQTPRYLIKTRGQQVTLSCSPISGHRSVSWYQQTPGQGLQFLFEYFSETQRNKGNFPGRFSGRQFSNSRSEMNVSTLELGDSALYLCASSGRGQRGEGPYNEQFFGPGTRLTVL.

This clonotype was picked up a small number of times. This chain connects TRBV2 to TRBJ2-5; TRBD1 is a possible D gene (6 bases). The germline CDR1 and CDR2 sequences are SNHLY and FYNNEI. With 2 bases removed from V and 6 bases from J, the gap between germline ends came to 13 bases. CDR3 length: 14 amino acids. As DNA, the CDR3 is TGTGCCAGCAGTGAAACAGGGCTGGAAAAGACCCAGTACTTC. Its translation: CASSETGLEKTQYF.

This clonotype came up many times. The V gene is TRBV7-3, the J gene TRBJ2-6; D not certain. Trimming pared 1 base from V and 4 bases from J, leaving 5 bases between. The length of the CDR3 is 14 residues. Germline-derived CDR1 and CDR2 are SGHTA and FQGTGA. This CDR3 reads CASSLSLGANVLTF. In nucleotides, the CDR3 is TGTGCCAGCAGCTTAAGTCTGGGGGCCAACGTCCTGACTTTC.

This clonotype was recorded at least ten times. The rearrangement uses TRBV12-3 or TRBV12-4 and TRBJ1-1; 9 bases line up with TRBD1. The CDR3 is 14 amino acids. V lost 6 bases, J lost 2 bases, and 4 bases stayed unmatched. The CDR3 reads CASRETGGNTEAFF. DNA of the CDR3: TGTGCCAGCAGGGAGACAGGGGGTAACACTGAAGCTTTCTTT.

This clonotype was seen at least ten times. The V and J genes are TRBV6-6 and TRBJ1-1; 8 bases match TRBD1. This CDR3 is 12 amino acids long. Germline V gene data show CDR1 as MNHNY and CDR2 as SVGAGI (reference sequence). Trimming removed 11 bases from V and 11 bases from J; junction bases left unmatched: 13. CDR3 bases: TGTGCCGGCGGAACAGGGGGGTTAAGGGCTTTCTTT. Translation: CAGGTGGLRAFF.

This clonotype was seen ten or more times. The genes are TRBV12-3 or TRBV12-4 and TRBJ1-6; a weak D match, TRBD1 (6 bases). V was trimmed by 3 bases and J by 6 bases, leaving 15 bases between them. The CDR3 spans 16 residues. The CDR3 DNA follows: TGTGCCAGCAGTTTGGCGGGAGGCAGGGGTAATTCACCCCTCCACTTT. Residues: CASSLAGGRGNSPLHF.

This clonotype was observed many times. This chain connects TRBV28 to TRBJ2-7; 10 positions agree with TRBD1. The CDR3 runs 14 residues. Germline lookup yields CDR1 MDHEN and CDR2 SYDVKM. After removal of 3 bases from V and 4 bases from J, the junction contained 3 bases not matched to a gene. In DNA, the CDR3 is TGTGCCAGCAGTTTGAGACAGGGGGCTTACGAGCAGTACGTC. As protein: CASSLRQGAYEQYV.

Many counts were recorded for this clonotype. The limits of the CDR3 on the DNA are not certain, so only TCRdb's listed CDR3 is given. This sequence joins TRBV7-8 and TRBJ1-2; TRBD1, the table's D call, lacks a check against the DNA. Including both end residues, the CDR3 is 15 amino acids long. Per germline, CDR1 SGHVS and CDR2 FQNEAQ. Here the CDR3 reads CASSFRAREPYGYTF.

This clonotype was found many times. The chain is built from TRBV7-9 and TRBJ2-7; maybe TRBD1 (6 bases). The V gene lost 8 bases and the J gene lost 2 bases, with 13 bases spanning the gap. The CDR3 loop spans 13 amino acids. Germline V gene data show CDR1 as SEHNR and CDR2 as FQNEAQ (reference sequence). Written as DNA, the CDR3 is TGTGCCAGCCTCCGGGACACCCCCTACGAGCAGTACTTC. Protein sequence: CASLRDTPYEQYF.

This clonotype was counted many times. The gene calls are TRBV18 and TRBJ2-7, with D perhaps given as TRBD1 or TRBD2 (5 bases each). V shed 2 bases and J shed 0 bases, with 8 bases lying between them. Germline CDR1 reads KGHSH; CDR2 reads LQKENI. This CDR3 comprises 14 residues. The CDR3 region has the DNA TGTGCCAGCTCACCATCAGGGACCTCCTACGAGCAGTACGTC. The encoded protein is CASSPSGTSYEQYV.

This clonotype was seen repeatedly, ten times or more. The J gene is TRBJ2-5, the V gene TRBV5-6; possible D gene TRBD1, 5 bases. V was pared by 2 bases and J by 3 bases, with 8 bases between. From germline, CDR1 is SGHDT and CDR2 YYEEEE. The CDR3 is 13 amino acids. CDR3 sequence reads: CASSFDSEETQYF. CDR3 bases: TGTGCCAGCAGCTTTGACAGTGAAGAGACCCAGTACTTC.

This clonotype was recorded at least ten times. V usage is TRBV20-1 and J usage is TRBJ2-7; no clear D. Germline V gene data show CDR1 as DFQATT and CDR2 as SNEGSKA (reference sequence). The CDR3 covers 11 residues. V lost 6 bases to trimming and J lost 3 bases, with 9 bases between them. CDR3 sequence reads: CSAGKGYEQYF. The CDR3 bases are TGCAGTGCAGGCAAGGGCTACGAGCAGTACTTC.

This clonotype was counted many times. The J gene is TRBJ2-4, the V gene TRBV2; D assignment may be TRBD1 or TRBD2 (6 bases each). V was pared by 3 bases and J by 2 bases, with 20 bases between. CDR3 length: 18 amino acids. Germline CDR1 reads SNHLY; CDR2 reads FYNNEI. For the CDR3, the DNA is TGTGCCAGCAGTGAGGACTACAGGGAGATTAGGACCAAAAACATTCAGTACTTC. Translating it yields CASSEDYREIRTKNIQYF.

This clonotype showed up many times. J is TRBJ1-2 and V is TRBV3-1, with 12 bases fitting TRBD1. CDR1 and CDR2 (germline): LGHDT, YNNKEL (reference sequence). This CDR3 is built from 17 residues. The V and J ends lost 0 bases and 7 bases, in that order; junction bases with no gene match: 9. The CDR3: CASSQDLAGTGGSGYTF. The DNA for the CDR3 is TGTGCCAGCAGCCAAGACCTCGCCGGGACAGGGGGCTCTGGCTACACCTTC. Full variable domain (missing parts from reference TRBV3-1 and TRBJ1-2): DTAVSQTPKYLVTQMGNDKSIKCEQNLGHDTMYWYKQDSKKFLKIMFSYNNKELIINETVPNRFSPKSPDKAHLNLHINSLELGDSAVYFCASSQDLAGTGGSGYTFGSGTRLTVV.

This clonotype was seen many times. The genes are TRBV12-3 or TRBV12-4 and TRBJ2-5; D possibly corresponds to TRBD2 (7 bases). The CDR3 is made up of 14 amino acids. V lost 5 bases, J lost 5 bases, and 15 bases lay in between. CDR3 in DNA: TGTGCCAGCAGTCTGGGGGGGCCGCGGGAGACCCAGTACTTC. Its translation is CASSLGGPRETQYF.

Many counts were recorded for this clonotype. The V call is TRBV4-3, the J call TRBJ1-2, with 7 nucleotides matching TRBD1. The junction had 9 bases not matched to a gene; V was cut back by 4 bases and J by 4 bases. This CDR3 region has 15 residues. The germline V gene encodes CDR1 LGHNA and CDR2 YSLEER. The CDR3 reads CASSLSSDRLYGYTF. In DNA form, the CDR3 reads TGCGCCAGCAGCCTGAGTTCGGACAGGCTCTATGGCTACACCTTC.

This clonotype was seen at least ten times. The chain links TRBV5-1 to TRBJ1-6; D is unresolved. The CDR3 consists of 15 residues. Germline CDR1 reads SGHRS; CDR2 reads YFSETQ. The V gene lost 0 bases and the J gene lost 13 bases, with 17 bases spanning the gap. The CDR3 protein is CASSLAPVGLGPLHF. CDR3 DNA: TGCGCCAGCAGCTTGGCCCCGGTTGGCTTGGGTCCCCTCCACTTT.

This clonotype was counted only a few times. The CDR3, as DNA: TGTACCATCAGTCTCAGACCTACCGGGCCGTCATACCAAGAGACCCAGTACTTC. Protein product: CTISLRPTGPSYQETQYF. The chain uses TRBV12-3 or TRBV12-4 and TRBJ2-5, with D unclear. This CDR3 contains 18 residues.

This clonotype occurred many times. The CDR3 region has the DNA TGTGCCATCAGTGAGGCCGGGGTCAGGTCCGACAATGAGCAGTTCTTC. Its translation is CAISEAGVRSDNEQFF. This chain uses TRBV10-3 with TRBJ2-1, with D perhaps TRBD2 (5 bases). Trimming took off 2 bases at V and 5 bases at J, with 16 bases between the two ends. The germline V gene has CDR1 ENHRY and CDR2 SYGVKD. This CDR3 comprises 16 residues.

Ten or more counts support this clonotype. The chain joins TRBV12-3 or TRBV12-4 to TRBJ2-7; D uncertain. V was clipped by 3 bases and J by 4 bases, with 16 bases between them. The CDR3 has 15 amino acids. CDR3 bases: TGTGCCAGCAGTTTGAACAGATTCCTCCTTTACGAGCAGTACTTC. This translates into CASSLNRFLLYEQYF.

This clonotype showed up many times. The chain employs TRBV7-2 and TRBJ1-2; a possible D gene is TRBD1 (5 bases). CDR1 is SGHTA, CDR2 FQGNSA, per germline. CDR3 length: 13 amino acids. Trimming stripped 6 bases from V and 4 bases from J, with 12 bases between. The CDR3 here is CASRSTGPYGYTF. Written as DNA, the CDR3 is TGTGCCAGCAGGAGTACAGGTCCCTATGGCTACACCTTC. Combining the CDR3 with reference TRBV7-2 and TRBJ1-2 gives the whole variable domain GAGVSQSPSNKVTEKGKDVELRCDPISGHTALYWYRQSLGQGLEFLIYFQGNSAPDKSGLPSDRFSAERTGGSVSTLTIQRTQQEDSAVYLCASRSTGPYGYTFGSGTRLTVV.

This clonotype was detected only a few times. The rearrangement joins TRBV4-2 to TRBJ1-5, with 9 bases aligning to TRBD1. From germline, CDR1 is LGHNA and CDR2 YNFKEQ. Losses at the gene ends were 6 bases for V and 3 bases for J; bases not matched to a gene: 21. The CDR3 has 20 amino acids. The CDR3 DNA reads TGTGCCAGCAGTCCCATGAGGGACAGGGTCTCGATCCATGACAATCAGCCCCAGCATTTT. Translating gives CASSPMRDRVSIHDNQPQHF.